A single TCR beta chain is shown here with its context. This clonotype was detected a few times. Its antigen remains undetermined. Base qualities are not provided; no much larger clone lies one nucleotide away. Preparation of the library involved 5' RACE. Sequenced on an Illumina HiSeq 2500. A second PCR of roughly 7 to 11 cycles was performed with a sample-barcoded 5' primer and a J-beta primer mix. A template-switch 5' adaptor carrying 12 random nucleotides introduced a unique molecular identifier onto each TCR beta cDNA molecule. Each sample yielded at least 2.5 million CDR3-containing paired-end reads. The Mint cDNA synthesis kit, primed by a TRBC-specific oligonucleotide, was used to synthesize first-strand cDNA from all RNA. Following uracil-DNA glycosylase treatment, a first 18-cycle PCR with universal primers M1SS and BC2_uni_R was performed on all cDNA. The authors' analysis ran thus. Normalization of each sample was performed by random selection of 1 million high-quality reads, each carrying a distinct molecular identifier. Instead of being binned into consensus sequences, reads that shared molecular identifiers were thrown out. MiTCR, set to a Q25 quality threshold and the strictest error-elimination algorithm, was used for CDR3 identification, clonotype clustering and error correction. A nonparametric unseen species model with Euler transformation was used to estimate a lower bound on total TCR beta diversity. Starting from the raw public reads, TCRdb applied fastp trimming at Q25, assembled clones with MiXCR and retained in-frame beta chains. Each entry merges the rows of one CDR3 protein and shows their most common DNA and genes. The V and J calls, along with clone size, are taken from TCRdb and not from the paper's own processing. The sample table lists roughly 550,000 distinct CDR3 sequences, approximately 25% of them with a count of one. The ten top clones hold roughly 9% of the sample.

This sample stems from a study of blood T cells in healthy people across ages (dated by TCRdb to about 2015). About the study as a whole: In model experiments, roughly one uniquely barcoded TCR beta cDNA molecule per two T cells was captured by template switching. Using deep sequencing normalized with unique cDNA molecular identifiers, the study measured how TCR beta repertoire diversity changes with age. Using the same blood draw, the study looked at two additional independent replicas of 1 million unique cDNA reads for two donors, one aged 18 to 29 and the other aged 80 or older. Four age groups were formed from the donors: young (average 16 years), middle-aged (approximately 42), aged (about 68) and long-lived (around 82). The investigation overall reported the following: Estimates of total diversity based on one million sequenced T cells were considered lower bounds and underestimates. The CMV infection status of donors was not known, potentially confounding age-related changes in expanded clonotypes. A strong correlation was found between observed TCR beta diversity and the percentage of naive T cells measured by flow cytometry. Bulk unsorted PBMC profiling prevented conclusive comparison of naive and antigen-experienced compartments. Compared with the aged group, more naive CD4+ T cells, fewer expanded clones and increased TCR diversity were shown by the long-lived group, suggesting age selection. As age increased, observed TCR beta diversity per million T cells dropped in a roughly linear way, and a significant reduction was already evident by age 40.

Systemically healthy Caucasian individuals from Russia, 39 in total and aged roughly 6 to 100 years, were included as donors. Each donor gave ten milliliters of peripheral blood, collected into EDTA-treated Vacutainer tubes. Ficoll-Paque density-gradient centrifugation was used to isolate PBMCs, with at least 6.5 million per sample. Trizol reagent was used to extract total RNA from the PBMCs, yielding at least 5.5 micrograms per sample. For every donor, an aliquot of PBMCs went through flow cytometry to measure the percentages of naive CD45RAhigh/CD27high T cells. Including the terminal cysteine and phenylalanine, the CDR3 comprises 11 residues. Only the CDR3 part of the read is kept: 33 bases, read in frame from the first base. Trimming takes 4 bases from V and 6 bases from J, and the germline ends sit 10 bases apart. The germline V gene (reference sequence) specifies DFQATT as CDR1 and SNEGSKA as CDR2.

The same specimen was also included in a second study, on T cells of mothers and their children. As the second publication notes: Donors were nine systemically healthy Caucasian individuals: three mothers and their six children. cDNA synthesis consumed the entire amount of extracted RNA, loaded at about 1.5 ug RNA in each 15 ul reaction. In the second PCR, the M1S primer introduced both the sample barcodes and 2-4 random nucleotides. More than 8 million TCR beta CDR3 reads were obtained from each mother, and roughly 3 million reads were obtained from each child. In both related and unrelated pairs, thymic selection shapes the output of TCR recombination in a similar way, with inherited differences having only a minor effect. Normalized repertoire overlap was always found to be slightly, but never significantly, higher in related mother-child pairs than in unrelated mother-child pairs. Persistent microchimeric T cell clones were not detected, at a sensitivity of 95 to 100 clones per million clonotypes. Deep NGS was used in the study to compare the TCR beta repertoires of mothers and children and to look for features that separate related mother-child pairs from unrelated individuals. Mothers averaged approximately 40 +/- 4 years of age and children averaged roughly 12 +/- 4 years. After adapter ligation was performed with NEBNext reagents, the libraries were sequenced on an Illumina HiSeq 2000 with 100+100 nt paired-end reads. Mother and child libraries were prepared a month apart and sequenced in separate runs to prevent cross-contamination. Each donor had between about 500,000 and 2,300,000 distinct TCR beta clonotypes identified. Naive TCR beta clonotypes were estimated from low-frequency clonotypes matched to each donor's FACS-determined naive share, without sorting.

The clonotype was recovered from a boy under 18 in good health. The sample consisted of blood. The chain joins TRBV20-1 to TRBJ2-7; a tentative D call is TRBD2 (6 bases match). The DNA is as follows: TGCAGTGCTACGACTAGGATCGAGCAGTACTTC. This encodes CSATTRIEQYF.